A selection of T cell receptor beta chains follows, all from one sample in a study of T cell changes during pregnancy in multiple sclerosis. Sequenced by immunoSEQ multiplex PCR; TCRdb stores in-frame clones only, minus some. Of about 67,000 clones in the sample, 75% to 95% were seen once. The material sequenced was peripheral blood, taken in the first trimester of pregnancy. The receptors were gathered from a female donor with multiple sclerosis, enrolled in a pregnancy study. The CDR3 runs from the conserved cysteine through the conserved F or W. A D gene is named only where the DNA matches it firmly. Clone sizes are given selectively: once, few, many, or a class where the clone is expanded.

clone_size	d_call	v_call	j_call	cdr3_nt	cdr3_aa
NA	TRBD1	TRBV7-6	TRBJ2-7	TGTGCCAGCAGCCCCCGGACAGGGGTCGACGAGCAGTACTTC	CASSPRTGVDEQYF
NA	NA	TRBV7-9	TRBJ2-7	TGTGCCAGCAGTCGAGGCGCCGGACAACTCTACGAGCAGTACTTC	CASSRGAGQLYEQYF
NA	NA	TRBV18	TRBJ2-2	TGTGCCAGCTCACCGGTGGGAGACGGGGAGCTGTTTTTT	CASSPVGDGELFF
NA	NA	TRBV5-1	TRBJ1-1	TGCGCCAGCAGTTGGTCAAAACAGGTTTCGAACACTGAAGCTTTCTTT	CASSWSKQVSNTEAFF
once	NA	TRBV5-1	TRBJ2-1	TGCGCCAGCAGCTCTCAGGCGAGCTCCTACAATGAGCAGTTCTTC	CASSSQASSYNEQFF
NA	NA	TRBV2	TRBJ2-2	TGTGCCAGCAGTACTCTCGGGGGGAACACCGGGGAGCTGTTTTTT	CASSTLGGNTGELFF
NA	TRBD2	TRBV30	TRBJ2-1	TGTGCCTGGAGTGTCCTAGCGGGGGGGAATGAGCAGTTCTTC	CAWSVLAGGNEQFF
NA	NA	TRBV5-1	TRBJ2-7	TGCGCCAGCAGCCGGTTGACTGAATCCCCCTACGAGCAGTACTTC	CASSRLTESPYEQYF
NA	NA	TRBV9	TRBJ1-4	TGTGCCAGCAGCGTAGCTGGGGGGGATGAAAAACTGTTTTTT	CASSVAGGDEKLFF
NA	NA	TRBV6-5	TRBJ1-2	TGTGCCAGCAGTGAAGCGGGTTTACTATTC	CASSEAGLLF
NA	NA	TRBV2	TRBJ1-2	TGTGCCAGCAGGGTCGCAGGGCCCTATGGCTACACCTTC	CASRVAGPYGYTF
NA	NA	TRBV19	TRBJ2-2	TGTGCCAGTAGCAGACAGGTGACCGGGGAGCTGTTTTTT	CASSRQVTGELFF
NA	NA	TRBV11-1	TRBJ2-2	TGTGCCAGCAGTACTTGGAGAGGGAAGATCCCCGGGGAGCTGTTTTTT	CASSTWRGKIPGELFF
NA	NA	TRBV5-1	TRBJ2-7	TGCGCCAGCAGCTTGGCCGTTGGCAACTACGAGCAGTACTTC	CASSLAVGNYEQYF
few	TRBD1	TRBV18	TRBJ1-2	TGTGCCAGCTCCCCCGGGACAGCGAACTATGGCTACACCTTC	CASSPGTANYGYTF
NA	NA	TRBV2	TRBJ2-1	TGTGCCAGCAATCCGTCCGCGGATGAGCAGTTCTTC	CASNPSADEQFF
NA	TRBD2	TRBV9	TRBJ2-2	TGTGCCAGCAGCCCTAGCGGGGACTCGAACACCGGGGAGCTGTTTTTT	CASSPSGDSNTGELFF
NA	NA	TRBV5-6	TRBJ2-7	TGTGCCAGCAACCGATTGGACCGGGGACTCTCCTACGAGCAGTACTTC	CASNRLDRGLSYEQYF
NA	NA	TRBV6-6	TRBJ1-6	TGTGCCAGCAGTTACCGAGGAAACAATTCACCCCTCCACTTT	CASSYRGNNSPLHF
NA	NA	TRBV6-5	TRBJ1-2	TGTGCCAGCAGTTATTCCAGGGGCATTGCTGGCTACACCTTC	CASSYSRGIAGYTF
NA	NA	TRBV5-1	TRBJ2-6	TGCGCCAGCAGCCCTGCCTCGGAGTACTCTGGGGCCAACGTCCTGACTTTC	CASSPASEYSGANVLTF
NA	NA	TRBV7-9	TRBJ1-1	TGTGCCAGCAGCTTATCCAGGGTGGAGAACACTGAAGCTTTCTTT	CASSLSRVENTEAFF
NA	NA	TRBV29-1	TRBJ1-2	TGCAGCGTCGCCGCGACAGCCTTTGGCTACACCTTC	CSVAATAFGYTF
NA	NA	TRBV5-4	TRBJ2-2	TGTGCCAGCAGCTTGACAGGGTCGAACACCGGGGAGCTGTTTTTT	CASSLTGSNTGELFF
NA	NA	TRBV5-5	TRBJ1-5	TGTGCCAGCAGCTTGGTAGGAGGTAGGGTGCATCAGCCCCAGCATTTT	CASSLVGGRVHQPQHF
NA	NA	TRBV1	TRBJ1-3	TGCACCAGCAGCCAGCCTAGCGGACTCTCTGGAAACACCATATATTTT	CTSSQPSGLSGNTIYF
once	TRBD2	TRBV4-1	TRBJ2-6	TGCGCCAGCAGCCAACGCGGGGGGGCCTTTGATGGGGCCAACGTCCTGACTTTC	CASSQRGGAFDGANVLTF
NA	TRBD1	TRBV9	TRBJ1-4	TGTGCCAGCAGCGCTGGACAGGGAAGTGAAAAACTGTTTTTT	CASSAGQGSEKLFF
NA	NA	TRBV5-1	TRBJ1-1	TGCGCCAGCAGCTTGACTAAAATGAACACTGAAGCTTTCTTT	CASSLTKMNTEAFF
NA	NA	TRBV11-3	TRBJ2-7	TGTGCCAGCAGCTTCGGGGAACCCTACGAGCAGTACTTC	CASSFGEPYEQYF
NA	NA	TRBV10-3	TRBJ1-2	TGTGCCATCAGTGAGTCTCCAGATTATGGCTACACCTTC	CAISESPDYGYTF
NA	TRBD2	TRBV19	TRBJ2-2	TGTGCCAGTAGTGCCCAAAGGAGCGGGAGAACCGGGGAGCTGTTTTTT	CASSAQRSGRTGELFF
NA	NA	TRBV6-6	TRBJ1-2	TGTGCCAGCAGTTACAAACCGGGACAAGGGTATGGCTACACCTTC	CASSYKPGQGYGYTF
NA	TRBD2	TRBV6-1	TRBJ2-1	TGTGCCAGCAGCAGACTAGCTAATGGGGACAATGAGCAGTTCTTC	CASSRLANGDNEQFF
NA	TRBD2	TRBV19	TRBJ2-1	TGTGCCAGTAGTATGGGACTAGCGGGAGCGCAGTACAATGAGCAGTTCTTC	CASSMGLAGAQYNEQFF
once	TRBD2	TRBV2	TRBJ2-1	TGTGCCAGCAGTGACCCTGCGGGGGGCCGGAATGAGCAGTTCTTC	CASSDPAGGRNEQFF
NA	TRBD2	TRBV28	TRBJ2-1	TGTGCCAGCAGTTTCGTCAGCGGGAACTACAATGAGCAGTTCTTC	CASSFVSGNYNEQFF
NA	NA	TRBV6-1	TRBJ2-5	TGTGCCAGCAGTGCCCCCGGGTCCTCGGAGACCCAGTACTTC	CASSAPGSSETQYF
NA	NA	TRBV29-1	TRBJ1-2	TGCAGCGTTGTTGGGGGGAAGGACTATGGCTACACCTTC	CSVVGGKDYGYTF